This paragraph reports one TCR beta chain. The identical CDR3 is also encoded by other nucleotide sequences in the sample. The sample comes from a study of blood T cell repertoires in COVID-19. The protocol was immunoSEQ multiplex PCR, while the TCRdb copy is restricted to in-frame clones and leaves out a portion. The repertoire consists of about 270,000 clones, with 90% occurring once and the leading ten covering roughly 3.9%. The V end lost 0 bases, the J end lost 2 bases, and 8 bases lay between the germline ends. The length of the CDR3 is 15 residues. Germline-derived CDR1 and CDR2 are SGHNT and YENEEA.

The rearrangement uses TRBV11-3 and TRBJ2-1; tentatively, D is TRBD1 (6 bases). This clonotype was obtained from a woman aged 25 to 39 with acute COVID-19. Sequencing was performed on PBMCs or T cells enriched from blood (not recorded which). The CDR3 sequence: CASSLDRGPYNEQFF. The CDR3 nucleotides read TGTGCCAGCAGCTTAGACAGGGGACCCTACAATGAGCAGTTCTTC.